These T cell receptor beta chains were read from a single sample in a study of blood T cell repertoires in COVID-19. The data were produced by immunoSEQ multiplex PCR, yet TCRdb's version contains in-frame clones alone and is incomplete. This table has under 200,000 clones, about four fifths appearing once. Source material: peripheral blood. These receptors all stem from a man between 18 and 29 years old with active or convalescent COVID-19. The CDR3 runs from the conserved cysteine through the conserved F or W. A D gene is named only where the DNA matches it firmly. The listing skips clone size in some rows; elsewhere it reads once, few, many or a size class.

V	size	J	D	CDR3	DNA
TRBV30	many	TRBJ1-2	.	CAWSVQGLRGYGYTF	TGTGCCTGGAGTGTACAAGGTCTCAGGGGCTACGGCTACACCTTC
TRBV25-1	.	TRBJ1-1	TRBD1	CASSEAGGGRKNTEAFF	TGTGCCAGCAGTGAGGCAGGGGGCGGACGAAAAAACACTGAAGCTTTCTTT
TRBV3-1/TRBV3-2	few	TRBJ2-5	.	CASSQDARGGTQTQYF	TGTGCCAGCAGCCAGGACGCGAGGGGGGGGACACAGACCCAGTACTTC
TRBV27	.	TRBJ2-1	.	CASSSLSGVSYNEQFF	TGTGCCAGCAGTTCCCTCTCGGGGGTTTCCTACAATGAGCAGTTCTTC
TRBV2	.	TRBJ1-4	.	CASSGGRAPNEKLFF	TGTGCCAGCAGTGGGGGCAGGGCCCCTAATGAAAAACTGTTTTTT
TRBV19	.	TRBJ2-1	.	CASSNRVPNEQFF	TGTGCCAGTAGTAACAGGGTTCCGAATGAGCAGTTCTTC
TRBV5-1	.	TRBJ1-5	.	CASSLGPGGNQPQHF	TGCGCCAGCAGCTTGGGGCCGGGGGGCAATCAGCCCCAGCATTTT
TRBV6-5	.	TRBJ1-2	.	CASSPQGEGYGYTF	TGTGCCAGCAGTCCCCAGGGTGAAGGCTATGGCTACACCTTC
TRBV5-8	.	TRBJ2-7	.	CASAPWTKRYEQYF	TGTGCCAGCGCACCATGGACTAAGAGGTACGAGCAGTACTTC
TRBV6-5	.	TRBJ2-1	TRBD2	CASSYSRGFSDEQFF	TGTGCCAGCAGTTACTCGCGGGGGTTTTCGGATGAGCAGTTCTTC
TRBV11-2	few	TRBJ1-1	TRBD1	CASSPQGAQTEAFF	TGTGCCAGCAGCCCCCAGGGGGCGCAAACTGAAGCTTTCTTT
TRBV19	.	TRBJ1-5	.	CASSIRGDQPQHF	TGTGCCAGTAGTATAAGGGGCGATCAGCCCCAGCATTTT
TRBV28	.	TRBJ1-4	TRBD1	CASSSPAGTDNEKLFF	TGTGCCAGCAGTTCCCCCGCCGGGACAGACAATGAAAAACTGTTTTTT
TRBV5-1	.	TRBJ2-1	TRBD1	CASSWGDRGHNEQFF	TGCGCCAGCAGCTGGGGGGACAGGGGCCACAATGAGCAGTTCTTC
TRBV4-3	.	TRBJ2-4	.	CASSQDSGVAKNIQYF	TGCGCCAGCAGCCAAGATTCGGGGGTAGCCAAAAACATTCAGTACTTC
TRBV5-1	.	TRBJ1-4	TRBD1	CASRLTGVTNEKLFF	TGCGCCAGCAGACTGACAGGGGTGACTAATGAAAAACTGTTTTTT
TRBV5-6	.	TRBJ2-2	TRBD1	CASSIGTGGTGELFF	TGTGCCAGCAGTATCGGGACAGGGGGCACCGGGGAGCTGTTTTTT
TRBV28	.	TRBJ1-5	TRBD1	CASSPRTGVSNQPQHF	TGTGCCAGCAGTCCGAGGACAGGAGTAAGCAATCAGCCCCAGCATTTT
TRBV6-5	.	TRBJ1-2	TRBD1	CASRTRQGNGYTF	TGTGCCAGCAGAACCCGACAGGGAAATGGCTACACCTTC
TRBV4-3	.	TRBJ2-2	.	CASSQERTYTGELFF	TGCGCCAGCAGCCAAGAACGGACTTACACCGGGGAGCTGTTTTTT
TRBV5-4	.	TRBJ2-6	.	CASSKPGSGANVLTF	TGTGCCAGCAGCAAACCAGGTTCTGGGGCCAACGTCCTGACTTTC
TRBV5-1	many	TRBJ1-1	TRBD1	CASSWGDRASNTEAFF	TGCGCCAGCAGCTGGGGGGACAGGGCCTCGAACACTGAAGCTTTCTTT
TRBV5-1	.	TRBJ1-1	TRBD1	CASSVRQGRMNTEAFF	TGCGCCAGCAGCGTAAGACAGGGAAGGATGAACACTGAAGCTTTCTTT
TRBV5-5	.	TRBJ2-1	.	CASSFRRGGEQFF	TGTGCCAGCAGCTTCCGGAGGGGGGGTGAGCAGTTCTTC
TRBV5-6	.	TRBJ1-2	TRBD1	CASSFPTGGYGYTF	TGTGCCAGCAGCTTCCCGACAGGGGGCTACGGCTACACCTTC
TRBV27	once	TRBJ2-1	.	CASSLERSSYNEQFF	TGTGCCAGCAGTTTAGAGAGAAGCTCCTACAATGAGCAGTTCTTC
TRBV18	.	TRBJ2-5	.	CASSPAVEPETQYF	TGTGCCAGCTCACCAGCGGTAGAGCCCGAGACCCAGTACTTC
TRBV4-1	.	TRBJ1-2	TRBD1	CASSPGQGAIDGYTF	TGCGCCAGCAGCCCAGGACAGGGGGCCATCGATGGCTACACCTTC
TRBV2	.	TRBJ2-7	.	CASTYSSYEQYF	TGTGCCAGCACATACAGCTCCTACGAGCAGTACTTC
TRBV14	.	TRBJ1-3	.	CASINLKGLFPGNTIYF	TGTGCCAGCATCAACTTAAAGGGGCTCTTCCCGGGAAACACCATATATTTT
TRBV7-8	.	TRBJ2-4	TRBD1	CASSLDRGGFGTIAKNIQYF	TGTGCCAGCAGCTTGGACAGGGGGGGGTTTGGGACGATAGCCAAAAACATTCAGTACTTC
TRBV7-8	.	TRBJ2-7	TRBD2	CASSLALGLAGVKQYF	TGTGCCAGCAGCTTAGCGCTGGGACTAGCGGGAGTCAAGCAGTACTTC
TRBV7-3	.	TRBJ2-2	TRBD1	CASSLRGGDTGELFF	TGTGCCAGCAGCTTACGAGGGGGCGACACCGGGGAGCTGTTTTTT
TRBV7-9	.	TRBJ2-2	TRBD2	CASSLYRGEAGELFF	TGTGCCAGCAGCTTATATCGGGGGGAAGCCGGGGAGCTGTTTTTT
TRBV5-6	.	TRBJ2-5	TRBD1	CASSTTGAGETQYF	TGTGCCAGCAGCACTACAGGGGCCGGAGAGACCCAGTACTTC
TRBV7-2	once	TRBJ1-2	.	CASSPPTRSYGYTF	TGTGCCAGCAGCCCCCCGACAAGATCTTATGGCTACACCTTC
TRBV12-3/TRBV12-4	.	TRBJ1-1	.	CASRIGGTEAFF	TGTGCCAGCAGAATCGGGGGGACTGAAGCTTTCTTT
TRBV6-1	.	TRBJ1-2	.	CASSESQGEDYGYTF	TGTGCCAGCAGTGAATCGCAGGGTGAAGACTATGGCTACACCTTC
TRBV5-1	.	TRBJ2-7	.	CASSPQGISYEQYF	TGCGCCAGCAGCCCCCAGGGGATCTCCTACGAGCAGTACTTC
TRBV5-1	.	TRBJ1-1	.	CASSSNSEAFF	TGCGCCAGCAGCAGCAACAGTGAAGCTTTCTTT
TRBV1	.	TRBJ2-5	.	CTSSPPKTSGGIWGTQYF	TGCACCAGCAGCCCCCCGAAGACTAGCGGGGGGATATGGGGGACCCAGTACTTC
TRBV10-3	.	TRBJ1-4	.	CATSRTNEKLFF	TGTGCCACCTCAAGGACAAATGAAAAACTGTTTTTT
TRBV3-1/TRBV3-2	.	TRBJ2-3	.	CASSQGLQSTDTQYF	TGTGCCAGCAGCCAAGGGCTTCAGAGCACAGATACGCAGTATTTT
TRBV9	.	TRBJ2-3	TRBD2	CASSNLAGGARDTQYF	TGTGCCAGCAGCAATCTAGCGGGAGGGGCTCGAGATACGCAGTATTTT
TRBV28	.	TRBJ1-1	.	CASTHSGGTNTEAFF	TGTGCCAGCACCCACAGTGGGGGCACGAACACTGAAGCTTTCTTT
TRBV6-5	.	TRBJ2-5	TRBD1	CASRPGQTYQETQYF	TGTGCCAGCAGACCGGGACAGACATACCAAGAGACCCAGTACTTC
TRBV3-1/TRBV3-2	.	TRBJ2-3	TRBD2	CASSQARIGLAGGDTQYF	TGTGCCAGCAGCCAAGCGAGAATAGGACTAGCGGGGGGGGATACGCAGTATTTT
TRBV4-3	.	TRBJ2-1	.	CASSQDFAESNEQFF	TGCGCCAGCAGCCAAGATTTTGCGGAGTCGAATGAGCAGTTCTTC
TRBV4-2	.	TRBJ2-5	TRBD1	CASKPTGTGGLETQYF	TGTGCCAGTAAACCCACCGGGACAGGGGGCTTAGAGACCCAGTACTTC
TRBV19	.	TRBJ1-5	TRBD1	CASKSLAGGLNQPQHF	TGTGCCAGTAAGTCCCTTGCAGGGGGACTCAATCAGCCCCAGCATTTT
TRBV11-2	.	TRBJ2-7	.	CASSLAGTSYEQYF	TGTGCCAGCAGCTTAGCGGGGACTTCCTACGAGCAGTACTTC
TRBV2	.	TRBJ1-5	TRBD1	CASSRDRNGNQPQHF	TGTGCCAGCAGTCGGGACAGGAATGGTAATCAGCCCCAGCATTTT
TRBV18	.	TRBJ2-2	.	CASSPGSNTGELFF	TGTGCCAGCTCACCGGGCAGTAACACCGGGGAGCTGTTTTTT
TRBV21-1	once	TRBJ1-1	.	CARTTTQFSMNTEAFF	TGTGCCAGAACAACCACACAGTTTTCCATGAACACTGAAGCTTTCTTT
TRBV5-1	.	TRBJ1-4	.	CASSPRARGLEEKLFF	TGCGCCAGCAGCCCTCGAGCTCGGGGGTTGGAAGAAAAACTGTTTTTT
TRBV7-2	.	TRBJ1-2	TRBD1	CASSLATGGLGYTF	TGTGCCAGCAGCTTGGCCACAGGGGGCCTTGGCTACACCTTC
TRBV11-2	.	TRBJ2-1	TRBD2	CASSLDRASGRANEQFF	TGTGCCAGCAGCTTAGATCGGGCTAGCGGGAGGGCCAATGAGCAGTTCTTC
TRBV19	once	TRBJ1-1	TRBD1	CASSIGGDRGRTEAFF	TGTGCCAGTAGTATCGGAGGGGACAGGGGGAGGACTGAAGCTTTCTTT
TRBV19	.	TRBJ1-6	TRBD1	CASSPTGLVDSPLHF	TGTGCCAGTAGTCCGACAGGGCTGGTCGATTCACCCCTCCACTTT
TRBV28	.	TRBJ1-1	.	CASSLALSGHRAAFF	TGTGCCAGCAGTTTAGCCCTCTCGGGACACCGCGCGGCTTTCTTT